These 13 T cell receptor beta chains originate from one sample sequenced in a study of blood T cell dynamics during melanoma immunotherapy. The time point here: week 3, after first cycle of checkpoint inhibitor. Sequenced by immunoSEQ multiplex PCR; TCRdb stores in-frame clones only, minus some. The sample lists 15,000 to 20,000 clones; about 95% were seen once. Sample: effector memory CD8+ T cells from blood, taken from a patient treated with checkpoint blockade. These receptors originate from a human donor with melanoma.

The gene calls are TRBV2 and TRBJ1-2, with unresolved D. Trimming left V 2 bases short and J 0 bases short, with 10 bases between. CDR3 length: 15 amino acids. Per the germline V gene, CDR1 is SNHLY and CDR2 is FYNNEI. The chain's CDR3 is CASSESRAANYGYTF. The CDR3 nucleotides read TGTGCCAGCAGTGAATCCCGGGCGGCTAACTATGGCTACACCTTC.

V usage is TRBV19 and J usage is TRBJ1-2; the match to TRBD1 covers 7 bases. V lost 5 bases, J lost 6 bases, and 15 bases stayed unmatched. CDR3 length: 16 amino acids. Germline V gene sequence: CDR1 LNHDA, CDR2 SQIVND (reference sequence). CDR3 residues: CASSPRQGGFVDGYTF. The CDR3 nucleotides are TGTGCCAGTAGTCCTCGTCAGGGGGGTTTTGTGGATGGCTACACCTTC.

The gene calls are TRBV6-5 and TRBJ2-3; 10 bases align to TRBD1. V shed 5 bases, J shed 6 bases, and the junction held 5 bases outside the gene matches. From germline, CDR1 is MNHEY and CDR2 SVGAGI. The CDR3 has 14 amino acids. CDR3 protein: CASSDRGRGDTQYF. CDR3 in DNA: TGTGCCAGCAGTGACAGGGGGCGCGGGGATACGCAGTATTTT.

J is TRBJ1-4 and V is TRBV28, with D maybe TRBD1 (6 bases). Germline CDR1 reads MDHEN; CDR2 reads SYDVKM. The V end lost 4 bases, the J end lost 4 bases, and 16 bases lay between the germline ends. This CDR3 contains 16 residues. The CDR3 spells CASSSRGAKRNEKLFF. In nucleotides, the CDR3 is TGTGCCAGCAGTTCCCGGGGGGCGAAGCGTAATGAAAAACTGTTTTTT.

This sequence joins TRBV2 and TRBJ2-7; the D gene is possibly TRBD2 (5 bases). Looked up from germline, CDR1 is SNHLY and CDR2 is FYNNEI. The CDR3 loop spans 15 amino acids. V was trimmed by 6 bases and J by 7 bases, leaving 22 bases between them. The CDR3 sequence is CASSDPGIEWGEQYF. The CDR3 region has the DNA TGTGCCAGCAGCGACCCGGGAATCGAGTGGGGTGAGCAGTACTTC.

The chain is built from TRBV7-8 and TRBJ2-1; 8 positions agree with TRBD2. J was trimmed by 3 bases and V by 2 bases; bases with no gene match: 12. The CDR3 consists of 18 residues. The germline V gene encodes CDR1 SGHVS and CDR2 FQNEAQ. The CDR3 loop reads CASSLPLAGSVGYNEQFF. In DNA form, the CDR3 reads TGTGCCAGCAGCTTACCCCTAGCGGGCTCAGTGGGCTACAATGAGCAGTTCTTC.

The V call is TRBV9, the J call TRBJ2-1; 7 bases agree with TRBD2. The CDR3 has 18 amino acids. The ends lost 0 bases at V and 5 bases at J; junction bases unmatched: 14. Germline V lookup: CDR1 SGDLS, CDR2 YYNGEE. The CDR3 loop reads CASSVDRFGGGINNEQFF. CDR3 in DNA: TGTGCCAGCAGCGTAGATCGGTTCGGGGGAGGGATAAACAATGAGCAGTTCTTC.

The gene calls are TRBV5-4 and TRBJ2-1; 10 bases match TRBD2. V shed 5 bases, J shed 14 bases, and the junction held 10 bases outside the gene matches. Per the germline V gene, CDR1 is SGHNT and CDR2 is YYREEE (reference sequence). The CDR3 sequence is 13 residues long. CDR3 nucleotide sequence: TGTGCCAGCAGTTCACTAGCGGGGCCCCCCAAGTTCTTC. Protein product: CASSSLAGPPKFF. Looking up the rest from reference TRBV5-4 and TRBJ2-1 gives the full variable domain: ETGVTQSPTHLIKTRGQQVTLRCSSQSGHNTVSWYQQALGQGPQFIFQYYREEENGRGNFPPRFSGLQFPNYSSELNVNALELDDSALYLCASSSLAGPPKFFGPGTRLTVL.

This CDR3 reads CASSFSRGQGNTEAFF. Here the CDR3 DNA reads TGTGCCAGCAGTTTTTCCCGGGGACAGGGGAACACTGAAGCTTTCTTT. The chain has TRBV28 and TRBJ1-1; 9 bases fit TRBD1. CDR3 length: 16 residues. V trimming: 3 bases; J trimming: 1 base; junction bases outside the gene matches: 6. Germline V gene sequence: CDR1 MDHEN, CDR2 SYDVKM.

V and J are TRBV7-9 and TRBJ2-2; 11 bases fit TRBD2. CDR3 length equals 16 residues. Looked up from germline, CDR1 is SEHNR and CDR2 is FQNEAQ (reference sequence). The V and J ends lost 4 bases and 6 bases, in that order; junction bases with no gene match: 7. CDR3 in amino acids: CASSYIAGGLAGELFF. DNA of the CDR3: TGTGCCAGCAGCTACATAGCGGGAGGGCTCGCCGGGGAGCTGTTTTTT.

The V gene is TRBV27, the J gene TRBJ2-7; the D call may be TRBD1 or TRBD2 (6 bases each). The CDR3 is 15 residues long. Trimming took 2 bases from V and 5 from J, leaving 16 bases between them. CDR1 and CDR2 (germline): MNHEY, SMNVEV (reference sequence). In DNA form, the CDR3 reads TGTGCCAGCAGTTTAGGGGGGCGGATGGGCGACGAGCAGTACTTC. Translated, it gives CASSLGGRMGDEQYF.

Notes on this clone: Other DNA sequences in this sample translate to the same CDR3. The V gene is TRBV9, the J gene TRBJ2-1, with D uncertain. Trimming stripped 4 bases from V and 3 bases from J, with 5 bases between. Germline V gene sequence: CDR1 SGDLS, CDR2 YYNGEE. The length of the CDR3 is 12 residues. The DNA for the CDR3 is TGTGCCAGCAGCCCTAGCTACAATGAGCAGTTCTTC. Its translation: CASSPSYNEQFF. The full variable domain, completed using reference TRBV9 and TRBJ2-1, is DSGVTQTPKHLITATGQRVTLRCSPRSGDLSVYWYQQSLDQGLQFLIQYYNGEERAKGNILERFSAQQFPDLHSELNLSSLELGDSALYFCASSPSYNEQFFGPGTRLTVL.

The J gene is TRBJ2-7, the V gene TRBV5-6, with TRBD2 matching over 10 bases. With 2 bases clipped from V and 3 bases from J, the junction kept 2 bases outside the gene matches. The CDR3 runs 14 residues. Germline V lookup: CDR1 SGHDT, CDR2 YYEEEE. In nucleotides, the CDR3 is TGTGCCAGCAGCTTTAGCGGGAGGAACTACGAGCAGTACTTC. It is translated as CASSFSGRNYEQYF.